This TCR beta chain came from a study of blood T cell repertoires in COVID-19. Study context: The United States, Italy and Spain provided the acute and convalescent COVID-19 samples. T cells, B-cell-depleted T cells, or PBMCs provided the cDNA or gDNA that served as material.

Under the authors' procedure: Researchers report that nucleated cell counts were estimated from reference gene primer amplification. Data came from immunoSEQ multiplex PCR; TCRdb stores just in-frame clones and leaves some out. D and trimming were read from the DNA, whereas the V and J calls and clone size are those reported in that table. Here the sample spans approximately 150,000 clones, about 85% being singletons. This receptor was taken from a man between 65 and 85 years old who had recovered from COVID-19. Input material: peripheral blood.

CDR3 DNA sequence: TGTGCCAGTAGTATGGGACAGGGAAGGTTTGAGACCCAGTACTTC. Translation: CASSMGQGRFETQYF. V usage is TRBV19 and J usage is TRBJ2-5; 9 bases fit TRBD1. The CDR3 runs 15 residues. The V and J ends lost 3 bases and 5 bases, in that order; junction bases with no gene match: 7. Germline V gene sequence: CDR1 LNHDA, CDR2 SQIVND (reference sequence). The entire variable domain, with the rest obtained from reference TRBV19 and TRBJ2-5, is as follows: DGGITQSPKYLFRKEGQNVTLSCEQNLNHDAMYWYRQDPGQGLRLIYYSQIVNDFQKGDIAEGYSVSREKKESFPLTVTSAQKNPTAFYLCASSMGQGRFETQYFGPGTRLLVL.